The 24 T cell receptor beta chains below were found in one sample sequenced in a study of T-cell memory formation after mild COVID-19. TCRdb passed the 5' RACE reads through MiXCR, listing each CDR3 protein once. The data contain 130,000 to 150,000 distinct CDR3 sequences, under 25% of them singletons. The sequencing sample was made of PBMCs or a T cell subset sorted from them (not recorded which). Receptors originate from an adult woman who had mild COVID-19 (a few samples of this study predate the infection). Cell type and time point are not known.

The chain couples TRBV5-6 to TRBJ2-7; no clear D gene. Germline V gene data show CDR1 as SGHDT and CDR2 as YYEEEE. The CDR3 contains 15 residues. The germline V and J ends were trimmed by 4 bases and 2 bases, with 16 bases remaining between them. The CDR3 protein is CASSTPDRSTYEQYF. The CDR3 coding sequence is TGTGCCAGCAGCACCCCCGATCGGAGCACCTACGAGCAGTACTTC.

This clonotype was counted only a few times. The rearrangement joins TRBV20-1 to TRBJ2-1, with 13 bases matching TRBD2. V was clipped by 1 base and J by 9 bases; unmatched bases: 12. Per the germline V gene, CDR1 is DFQATT and CDR2 is SNEGSKA (reference sequence). The CDR3 length is 17 residues. The CDR3 here is CSARAGTSGRASREQFF. In DNA form, the CDR3 reads TGCAGTGCTAGAGCGGGAACTAGCGGGAGGGCCAGTCGTGAGCAGTTCTTC.

For the CDR3, the DNA is TGTGCCAGCAGCTTACCTCTAGCGGGGGGGCCCAACGAGCAGTACTTC. Amino acids: CASSLPLAGGPNEQYF. The chain couples TRBV7-9 to TRBJ2-7; 12 bases match TRBD2. The germline V gene encodes CDR1 SEHNR and CDR2 FQNEAQ (reference sequence). The CDR3 totals 16 residues. The J segment lost 5 bases and the V segment lost 2 bases, leaving 7 bases of the junction unmatched.

This clonotype was counted between two and nine times. The chain combines TRBV9 with TRBJ2-2; D is ambiguous. Germline loops: CDR1 SGDLS, CDR2 YYNGEE. The CDR3 totals 17 residues. V was cut by 0 bases and J by 4 bases, with 16 bases left in between. The DNA for the CDR3 is TGTGCCAGCAGCGTAGGTCTGCGCGACGTGATCACCGGGGAGCTGTTTTTT. As protein: CASSVGLRDVITGELFF.

The chain combines TRBV11-3 with TRBJ2-5, with 9 bases identical to TRBD1. V lost 1 base to trimming and J lost 2 bases; unmatched junction nucleotides: 11. The CDR3 has 18 amino acids. Germline lookup yields CDR1 SGHNT and CDR2 YENEEA. This chain's CDR3 is CASSLGQGQGFSQETQYF. The CDR3 DNA follows: TGTGCCAGCAGCTTAGGACAGGGACAGGGCTTCTCTCAAGAGACCCAGTACTTC.

This rearrangement joins TRBV5-1 to TRBJ2-1; tentative D call: TRBD1 (6 bases). CDR3 length equals 13 residues. V dropped 4 bases and J dropped 14 bases, with 19 bases sitting between them. Germline V CDR1 and CDR2: SGHRS, YFSETQ. The CDR3: CASSVQPTGTKFF. The DNA for the CDR3 is TGCGCCAGCAGCGTTCAACCTACAGGGACGAAGTTCTTC.

There are a few counts of this clonotype. V gene TRBV7-9 combines with J gene TRBJ1-1; no firm D call. CDR1 and CDR2 from the germline V gene are SEHNR and FQNEAQ (reference sequence). The CDR3 is 13 residues long. The V and J ends lost 4 bases and 1 base respectively, with 7 bases between them. The CDR3 loop reads CASSSRENTEAFF. The CDR3 region has the DNA TGTGCCAGCAGCTCTCGGGAGAACACTGAAGCTTTCTTT.

The rearrangement uses TRBV3-1 and TRBJ2-3; D gene uncertain. The CDR3 sequence is 11 residues long. Trimming removed 1 base from V and 10 bases from J, with 6 bases in between. Per the germline V gene, CDR1 is LGHDT and CDR2 is YNNKEL (reference sequence). CDR3 sequence reads: CASSQGGPQYF. CDR3 coding DNA: TGTGCCAGCAGCCAAGGTGGGCCGCAGTATTTT.

The chain combines TRBV7-2 with TRBJ1-5; maybe TRBD1 (6 bases). Germline values: CDR1 SGHTA, CDR2 FQGNSA. This CDR3 contains 13 residues. The germline V and J ends were trimmed by 4 bases and 4 bases, with 8 bases remaining between them. The CDR3 coding sequence is TGTGCCAGCAGCTCGCAGGGGAATCAGCCCCAGCATTTT. Its protein product is CASSSQGNQPQHF.

This clonotype occurred a few times. The V call is TRBV7-9, the J call TRBJ1-2; D remains ambiguous. Germline loops: CDR1 SEHNR, CDR2 FQNEAQ (reference sequence). This CDR3 is built from 13 residues. Trimming removed 2 bases at V and 4 bases at J, with 8 bases between. CDR3 in amino acids: CASSLSGVYGYTF. The CDR3 bases are TGTGCCAGCAGCTTATCTGGGGTCTATGGCTACACCTTC.

This clonotype showed up just a few times. This sequence joins TRBV6-5 and TRBJ1-2; TRBD1 agrees at 10 bases. V was clipped by 6 bases and J by 3 bases; unmatched bases: 7. This CDR3 region has 15 residues. Germline V gives CDR1 MNHEY, CDR2 SVGAGI. Written as DNA, the CDR3 is TGTGCCAGCAGGGAGACAGGGGGCGGTGACTATGGCTACACCTTC. It translates to CASRETGGGDYGYTF.

J is TRBJ1-1 and V is TRBV4-2; unclear D gene. The germline V and J ends were trimmed by 0 bases and 4 bases, with 9 bases remaining between them. Per the germline V gene, CDR1 is LGHNA and CDR2 is YNFKEQ. The CDR3 length is 14 residues. The CDR3 bases are TGTGCCAGCAGCCAAGACTCCGTTGGCACTGAAGCTTTCTTT. Encoded protein: CASSQDSVGTEAFF.

The V call is TRBV4-1, the J call TRBJ2-5; a weak D match, TRBD2 (7 bases). Per germline, CDR1 MGHRA and CDR2 YSYEKL. The CDR3 runs to 17 residues. With 4 bases removed from V and 1 base from J, the gap between germline ends came to 19 bases. The CDR3 loop reads CASSRGVAGAFQETQYF. Written as DNA, the CDR3 is TGCGCCAGCAGCCGGGGGGTCGCGGGGGCCTTCCAAGAGACCCAGTACTTC.

In nucleotides, the CDR3 is TGCGCCAGCAGCTTGATTCTAGCGGGAGGTATCTACAATGAGCAGTTCTTC. This gives the protein CASSLILAGGIYNEQFF. The V and J genes are TRBV5-1 and TRBJ2-1, with 11 bases fitting TRBD2. CDR1 and CDR2 from the germline V gene are SGHRS and YFSETQ. J lost 3 bases, V lost 1 base, and 6 bases had no gene match. This CDR3 has 17 amino acids. Using reference TRBV5-1 and TRBJ2-1 for the parts outside the CDR3, the full variable domain is KAGVTQTPRYLIKTRGQQVTLSCSPISGHRSVSWYQQTPGQGLQFLFEYFSETQRNKGNFPGRFSGRQFSNSRSEMNVSTLELGDSALYLCASSLILAGGIYNEQFFGPGTRLTVL.

The chain carries TRBV20-1 and TRBJ1-1; the D is unclear. The length of the CDR3 is 13 residues. Germline V gene data show CDR1 as DFQATT and CDR2 as SNEGSKA (reference sequence). Trimming took 0 bases from V and 10 from J, leaving 15 bases between them. CDR3 amino acids: CSARDSSSLGAFF. CDR3 nucleotide sequence: TGCAGTGCTAGAGATTCGTCGTCCCTTGGAGCTTTCTTT.

The chain carries TRBV27 and TRBJ2-7; D possibly corresponds to TRBD1 (5 bases). The CDR3 totals 14 residues. V lost 4 bases, J lost 4 bases, and 14 bases lay in between. Germline lookup yields CDR1 MNHEY and CDR2 SMNVEV (reference sequence). CDR3 in DNA: TGTGCCAGCAGTTGGGAAGAGACAGATTACGAGCAGTACTTC. This gives the protein CASSWEETDYEQYF.

The chain combines TRBV5-1 with TRBJ1-1; 10 bases match TRBD1. Germline CDR1 is SGHRS and CDR2 is YFSETQ. The J segment lost 6 bases and the V segment lost 4 bases, leaving 6 bases of the junction unmatched. This CDR3 is 14 amino acids long. The CDR3 reads CASSTGTGEPEAFF. In DNA, the CDR3 is TGCGCCAGCAGCACTGGGACAGGGGAACCTGAAGCTTTCTTT.

This chain uses TRBV7-9 with TRBJ2-7, with TRBD2 as a possible D gene (7 bases). This CDR3 region has 16 residues. CDR1 SEHNR and CDR2 FQNEAQ come from the germline V gene (reference sequence). V lost 1 base and J lost 2, with 15 bases in between. This CDR3 reads CASSLGKAGHPYEQYF. CDR3 DNA: TGTGCCAGCAGCTTAGGGAAAGCGGGACATCCCTACGAGCAGTACTTC.

The chain couples TRBV15 to TRBJ2-2, with 7 positions matching TRBD1. Germline V gene sequence: CDR1 LNHNV, CDR2 YYDKDF (reference sequence). The CDR3 length is 16 residues. The J segment lost 3 bases and the V segment lost 1 base, leaving 5 bases of the junction unmatched. CDR3 coding DNA: TGTGCCACCAGCAGAGGAGGGGGCCGCTACACCGGGGAGCTGTTTTTT. It codes for CATSRGGGRYTGELFF.

In DNA, the CDR3 is TGTGCCAGCAGCTTAGATGAAGGACTAGCGGGAGCCAGCACAGATACGCAGTATTTT. It specifies CASSLDEGLAGASTDTQYF. J is TRBJ2-3 and V is TRBV11-2, with 13 bases aligning to TRBD2. Germline assignment: CDR1 SGHAT and CDR2 FQNNGV. J lost 0 bases, V lost 0 bases, and 6 bases had no gene match. The CDR3 runs to 19 residues.

This clonotype was recorded a few times. This chain links TRBV7-2 with TRBJ2-3; D is uncertain. Trimming removed 4 bases from V and 7 bases from J, with 27 bases in between. Germline assignment: CDR1 SGHTA and CDR2 FQGNSA. The CDR3 runs 18 residues. The CDR3 spells CASSSPSHWTELLYTQYF. Written as DNA, the CDR3 is TGTGCCAGCAGCTCCCCTTCCCATTGGACGGAGCTACTTTATACGCAGTATTTT.

V is TRBV9 and J is TRBJ2-1; 12 bases map to TRBD2. J was trimmed by 8 bases and V by 2 bases; bases with no gene match: 5. The germline V gene has CDR1 SGDLS and CDR2 YYNGEE. The CDR3 length is 15 residues. CDR3: CASSVLAGGPDEQFF. In nucleotides, the CDR3 is TGTGCCAGCAGCGTCCTAGCGGGGGGGCCGGATGAGCAGTTCTTC.

The chain uses TRBV5-6 and TRBJ1-5, with D possibly TRBD1 on 6 matching bases. Germline assignment: CDR1 SGHDT and CDR2 YYEEEE. V was cut by 0 bases and J by 4 bases, with 14 bases left in between. CDR3 length equals 16 residues. CDR3 in amino acids: CASSLGPRGRNQPQHF. For the CDR3, the DNA is TGTGCCAGCAGCTTGGGGCCAAGGGGGAGGAATCAGCCCCAGCATTTT.

This clonotype was counted at least ten times. The J gene is TRBJ2-1, the V gene TRBV20-1; 14 bases fit TRBD2. CDR3 length equals 17 residues. Germline loops: CDR1 DFQATT, CDR2 SNEGSKA (reference sequence). Trimming at V came to 6 bases and at J to 0 bases, leaving 7 bases not matched to a gene. CDR3 protein: CSAKGLAGVISYNEQFF. The CDR3 DNA is TGCAGTGCAAAGGGACTAGCGGGAGTGATCTCCTACAATGAGCAGTTCTTC.